This is a list of T cell receptor beta chains from one sample in a study of blood T cell repertoires in COVID-19. The repertoire was sequenced with immunoSEQ multiplex PCR; TCRdb's copy has only in-frame clones and lacks some. The repertoire holds some 290,000 clones, with approximately 91% as singletons. The sample consisted of peripheral blood. These receptor sequences come from a woman aged 25 to 39 with COVID-19, enrolled during active disease. The conserved cysteine and the conserved F or W are not part of the CDR3 here.

j_gene,v_gene,CDR3aa
TRBJ2-7,TRBV7-9,ASSLVPDEQY
TRBJ1-6,TRBV27,ASSLSTPRYNSPLH
TRBJ2-4,TRBV24-1,ATSDAGEGKNIQY
TRBJ1-1,TRBV6-5,ASSYGGLSAF
TRBJ2-1,TRBV18,ASSPDMHNEQF
TRBJ1-5,TRBV5-4,ASSPGQGGGQPQH
TRBJ1-5,TRBV7-9,ASSPGGSNSNQPQH
TRBJ2-5,TRBV2,ASSGQGQETQY
TRBJ1-2,TRBV30,AWGPPWGANYGYT
TRBJ2-7,TRBV5-8,ASSLGSGTGAYEQY
TRBJ2-3,TRBV5-4,ASSYEATATQY
TRBJ2-7,TRBV5-6,ASSLGWDNSYEQY
TRBJ2-3,TRBV5-4,ASSWRPLRPDTQY
TRBJ2-7,TRBV11-2,ASSLYGQSYEQY
TRBJ1-1,TRBV9,ASSVLTGGLPEAF
TRBJ1-5,TRBV7-9,ASSETGASAPQH
TRBJ1-3,TRBV10-3,AISESGNSGNTIY
TRBJ1-2,TRBV6-5,ASSYSTGQGNGYT
TRBJ2-1,TRBV5-1,ASSLGGSLEQF
TRBJ1-2,TRBV28,ASSRKTGGAGGYT
TRBJ2-6,TRBV19,ASSIDLFSGANVLT
TRBJ2-6,TRBV3-1/TRBV3-2,ASSRQVSSGANVLT
TRBJ2-2,TRBV20-1,SASQPSGGTGELF
TRBJ1-6,TRBV19,ASSPLQGSYNSPLH
TRBJ2-7,TRBV6-5,ASREGLAVSYEQY
TRBJ2-1,TRBV30,ACNQGASNEQF
TRBJ1-4,TRBV14,ASSRTGANEKLF
TRBJ2-7,TRBV4-1,ASSQAGPGLRYEQY
TRBJ2-3,TRBV7-8,ASSPSGSAGVETQY
TRBJ1-1,TRBV6-5,ACKKGTESEAF
TRBJ1-1,TRBV19,ASSIFAAGGNTEAF
TRBJ2-7,TRBV5-5,ASSSEGLAGVEQY
TRBJ2-1,TRBV28,ASSSPGLADPNEQF
TRBJ1-1,TRBV7-8,ASSDGGGGITEAF
TRBJ1-6,TRBV7-9,ASSASGGNNSPLH
TRBJ2-7,TRBV6-5,ASRRTGGYEQY
TRBJ2-3,TRBV6-5,ASGSPGLGQY
TRBJ2-2,TRBV5-1,ASSLVGPPVGELF
TRBJ2-1,TRBV6-5,ASSSHGQGGEQF
TRBJ2-5,TRBV19,ASSEGLAEETQY
TRBJ1-1,TRBV5-1,ASSLGDRDRTEAF
TRBJ1-2,TRBV7-9,ASSQETGSVYGYT
TRBJ2-1,TRBV5-1,ASRTSGRGNEQF
TRBJ1-4,TRBV18,ASSPQDGLGAVANEKLF